The following is a T cell receptor beta chain sequence with its context. Its antigen remains unidentified. Without the conserved terminal phenylalanine or tryptophan, this CDR3 likely stems from a read error. The iRepertoire nested amplicon-rescue multiplex PCR (arm-PCR) platform was used to amplify TCR alpha and beta CDR3 regions from RNA. The input for one-step reverse transcription and amplification was about 85-400 ng of either tissue mRNA or PBMC total RNA. After bead purification, a secondary multiplex PCR added Illumina adapters, and libraries were gel-purified between 200 and 400 bp. The libraries contained internal 6-nucleotide barcodes that were used for demultiplexing. Libraries were sequenced on an Illumina MiSeq with 2x220 or 2x250 nucleotide paired-end reads. Turning to the authors' computational methods: Paired reads were merged using FLASH 1.2.11 and were aligned to the GRCh37 human genome using BWA-MEM, after which TRA and TRB reads were extracted. V and J assignment used an IMGT-derived reference of cassette sequences and CDR3 motifs that included pseudogenes. Reads were translated in three frames, and productive CDR3s were defined as those with a C...FGXG motif and no stop codons. Clonotypes were defined as unique combinations of V-J cassette pair and CDR3 amino acid sequence. Filtering of reads was based on Hamming distance, with the threshold set by the sequence error rate of each sample in mapped regions. TCRdb cleaned the public reads at Q25 with fastp, built clones with MiXCR and kept in-frame beta chains. Each entry merges the rows of one CDR3 protein and shows their most common DNA and genes. These V and J calls are TCRdb output, not the study's own analysis. The sample table lists around 350,000 distinct CDR3 sequences, roughly 41% of them with a count of one. The biggest ten clones account for around 12% of the sample.

This entry comes from a study of glioma-infiltrating T cells (TCRdb year 2016). With respect to the entire study: Low-grade gliomas were represented by WHO grade II oligodendrogliomas or astrocytomas, and glioblastomas were represented by WHO grade IV tumors that were sampled at initial rather than recurrent diagnosis. Glioma patients received dexamethasone for six or fewer days before surgery. Blood libraries targeted about 4- to 10-fold sequencing coverage of some 1 million peripheral T cells. Sequencing of TCR alpha- and beta-chain repertoires was performed on glioma tissue, on non-neoplastic brain tissue, and on matched peripheral blood mononuclear cells. To gauge divergence between tissue and blood T-cell populations, every tissue-infiltrating repertoire was compared against the peripheral blood repertoire from the same patient. Three low-grade glioma patients, several primary glioblastoma patients, and three non-glioma patients who contributed non-neoplastic brain tissue made up the paired cohort.

Surgical brain or tumor specimens were cryofrozen in liquid nitrogen immediately after resection, and peripheral blood cells were collected concurrently. Overall study results and their limits: Very few CDR3 sequences were found to be shared between tissue and blood, and this scarcity was attributed to high CDR3 diversity and limited sampling. VJ-independent divergence between tissue and blood was lower than expected in non-neoplastic patients but higher than expected in all gliomas, particularly low-grade gliomas. A signature set of shared blood CDR3 motifs marked patients with low tissue-blood divergence and was depleted in highly divergent patients. Small numbers underpinned the group comparisons: eight glioblastoma patients, three low-grade glioma patients and three non-neoplastic patients.

Per the germline V gene (reference sequence), MNHEY is the CDR1 and SMNVEV is the CDR2. The germline V and J ends show losses of 3 bases and 5 bases respectively, and no gene match explains 9 bases of the junction. Counting both end residues, the CDR3 totals 16 amino acids. Only the CDR3 DNA is retained, 48 bases long and in frame from the first base. The sequenced material came from glioma tissue, nonneoplastic brain tissue, or PBMCs (not recorded which). This receptor was obtained from a human donor with low-grade glioma or glioblastoma, undergoing nonglioma brain surgery, or in good health (not recorded which). The sequence joins TRBV27 to TRBJ2-2, with 7 junctional bases fitting TRBD2. CDR3 region: CASSFLGGRGTGELFL. The DNA sequence follows: TGTGCCAGCAGTTTCTTGGGAGGGCGCGGTACCGGGGAGCTGTTTCTT.